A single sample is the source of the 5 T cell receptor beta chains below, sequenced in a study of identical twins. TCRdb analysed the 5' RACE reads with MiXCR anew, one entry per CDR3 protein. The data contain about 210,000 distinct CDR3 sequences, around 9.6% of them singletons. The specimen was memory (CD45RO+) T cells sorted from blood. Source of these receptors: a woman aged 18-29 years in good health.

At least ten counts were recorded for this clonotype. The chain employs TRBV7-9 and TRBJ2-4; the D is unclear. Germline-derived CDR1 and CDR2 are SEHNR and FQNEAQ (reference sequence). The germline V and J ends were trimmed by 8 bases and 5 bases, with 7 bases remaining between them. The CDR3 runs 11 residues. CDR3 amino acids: CASSLQNIQYF. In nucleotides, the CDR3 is TGTGCCAGCTCCCTTCAAAACATTCAGTACTTC.

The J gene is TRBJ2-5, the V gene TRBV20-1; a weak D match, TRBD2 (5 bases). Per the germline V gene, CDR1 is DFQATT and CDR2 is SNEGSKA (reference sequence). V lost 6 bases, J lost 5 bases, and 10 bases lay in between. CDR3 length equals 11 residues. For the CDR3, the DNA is TGCAGTGCCCACGGCGGGGAGACCCAGTACTTC. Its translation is CSAHGGETQYF.

The CDR3 reads CASSSPLYYEQYF. The CDR3 DNA follows: TGTGCCAGCAGCTCCCCGCTGTACTACGAGCAGTACTTC. The chain couples TRBV7-2 to TRBJ2-7; D is ambiguous. Trimming removed 4 bases at V and 3 bases at J, with 10 bases between. CDR3 length: 13 residues. Germline-derived CDR1 and CDR2 are SGHTA and FQGNSA. Based on the CDR3 plus reference TRBV7-2 and TRBJ2-7, the full variable domain is GAGVSQSPSNKVTEKGKDVELRCDPISGHTALYWYRQSLGQGLEFLIYFQGNSAPDKSGLPSDRFSAERTGGSVSTLTIQRTQQEDSAVYLCASSSPLYYEQYFGPGTRLTVT.

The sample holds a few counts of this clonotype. The CDR3 sequence: CASSAWTGINTEAFF. The CDR3 DNA follows: TGTGCCAGCAGCGCCTGGACAGGAATAAACACTGAAGCTTTCTTT. The chain combines TRBV9 with TRBJ1-1; the match to TRBD1 covers 7 bases. Germline CDR1 is SGDLS and CDR2 is YYNGEE. With 3 bases clipped from V and 2 bases from J, the junction kept 7 bases outside the gene matches. The CDR3 spans 15 residues.

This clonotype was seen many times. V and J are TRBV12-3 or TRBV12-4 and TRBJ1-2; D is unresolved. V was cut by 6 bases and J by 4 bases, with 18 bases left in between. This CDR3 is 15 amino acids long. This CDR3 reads CASSTGGRSFYGYTF. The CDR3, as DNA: TGTGCCAGCAGCACGGGAGGACGTTCTTTCTATGGCTACACCTTC.